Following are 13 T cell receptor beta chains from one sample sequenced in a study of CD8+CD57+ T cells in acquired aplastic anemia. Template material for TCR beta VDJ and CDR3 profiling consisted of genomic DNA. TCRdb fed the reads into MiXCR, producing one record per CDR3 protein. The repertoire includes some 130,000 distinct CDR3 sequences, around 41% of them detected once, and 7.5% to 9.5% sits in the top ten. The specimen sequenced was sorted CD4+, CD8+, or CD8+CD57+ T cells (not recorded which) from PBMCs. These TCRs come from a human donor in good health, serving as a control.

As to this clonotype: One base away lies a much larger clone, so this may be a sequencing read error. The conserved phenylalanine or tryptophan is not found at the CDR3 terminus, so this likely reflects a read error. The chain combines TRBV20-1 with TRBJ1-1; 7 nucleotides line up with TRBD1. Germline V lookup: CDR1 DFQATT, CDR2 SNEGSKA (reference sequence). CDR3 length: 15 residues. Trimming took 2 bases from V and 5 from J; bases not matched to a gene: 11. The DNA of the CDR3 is TGCAGTGCTAGACCCATGCAGGGGGGAAAAACTGAAGCTTTCCTT. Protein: CSARPMQGGKTEAFL.

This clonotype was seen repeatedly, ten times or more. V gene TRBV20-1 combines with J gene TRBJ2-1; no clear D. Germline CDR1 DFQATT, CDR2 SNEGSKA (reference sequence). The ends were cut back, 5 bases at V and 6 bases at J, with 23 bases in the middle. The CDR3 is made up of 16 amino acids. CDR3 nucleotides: TGCAGTGCTCGTGATATCGGGTACCCCTACGTCAATGAGCAGTTCTTC. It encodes CSARDIGYPYVNEQFF.

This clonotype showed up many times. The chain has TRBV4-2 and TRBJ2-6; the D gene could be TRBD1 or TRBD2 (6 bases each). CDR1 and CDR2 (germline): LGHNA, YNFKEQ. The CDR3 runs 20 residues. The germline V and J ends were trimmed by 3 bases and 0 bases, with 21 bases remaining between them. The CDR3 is CASSHPNPPRGHSGANVLTF. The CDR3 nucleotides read TGTGCCAGCAGCCATCCCAACCCTCCCCGGGGGCACTCTGGGGCCAACGTCCTGACTTTC.

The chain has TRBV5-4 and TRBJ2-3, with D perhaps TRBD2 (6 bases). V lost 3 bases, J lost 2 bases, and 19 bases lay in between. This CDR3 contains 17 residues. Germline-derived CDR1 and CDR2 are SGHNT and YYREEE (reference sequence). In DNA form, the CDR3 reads TGTGCCAGCAGCTCCTCTAGCGTATCGCCACCCACAGATACGCAGTATTTT. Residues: CASSSSSVSPPTDTQYF.

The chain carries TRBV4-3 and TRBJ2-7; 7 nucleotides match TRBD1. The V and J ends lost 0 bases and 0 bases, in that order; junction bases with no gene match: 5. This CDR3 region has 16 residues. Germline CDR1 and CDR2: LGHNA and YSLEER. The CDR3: CASSQDRGTVSYEQYF. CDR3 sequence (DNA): TGCGCCAGCAGCCAAGATCGTGGGACAGTCTCCTACGAGCAGTACTTC.

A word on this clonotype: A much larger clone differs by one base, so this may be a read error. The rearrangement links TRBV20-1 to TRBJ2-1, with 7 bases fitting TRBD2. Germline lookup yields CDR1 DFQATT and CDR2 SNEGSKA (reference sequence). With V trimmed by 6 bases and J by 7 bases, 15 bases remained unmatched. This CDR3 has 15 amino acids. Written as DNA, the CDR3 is TGCAGTGCCCGGGCGGGCGGGGGACCGGGTAATGAGCAGTTCTTC. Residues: CSARAGGGPGNEQFF.

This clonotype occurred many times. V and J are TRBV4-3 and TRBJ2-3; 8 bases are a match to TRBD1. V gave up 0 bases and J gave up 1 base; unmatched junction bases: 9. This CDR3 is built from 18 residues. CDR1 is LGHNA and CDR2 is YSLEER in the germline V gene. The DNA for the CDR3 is TGCGCCAGCAGCCAAGACATATTCGGACAGGGAGGCACAGATACGCAGTATTTT. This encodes CASSQDIFGQGGTDTQYF.

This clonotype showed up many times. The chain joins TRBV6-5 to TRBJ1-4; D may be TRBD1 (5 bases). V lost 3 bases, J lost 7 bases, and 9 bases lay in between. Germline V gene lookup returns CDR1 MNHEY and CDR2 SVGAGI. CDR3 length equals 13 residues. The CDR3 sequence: CASSYRGGEKLFF. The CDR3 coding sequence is TGTGCCAGCAGTTATCGGGGGGGTGAAAAACTGTTTTTT.

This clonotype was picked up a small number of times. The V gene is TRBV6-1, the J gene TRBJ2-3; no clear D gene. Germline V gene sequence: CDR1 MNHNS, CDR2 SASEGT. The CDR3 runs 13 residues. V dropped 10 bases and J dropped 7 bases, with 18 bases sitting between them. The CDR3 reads CAILGDGFYTQYF. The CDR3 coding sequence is TGTGCCATTCTAGGAGACGGATTTTATACGCAGTATTTT.

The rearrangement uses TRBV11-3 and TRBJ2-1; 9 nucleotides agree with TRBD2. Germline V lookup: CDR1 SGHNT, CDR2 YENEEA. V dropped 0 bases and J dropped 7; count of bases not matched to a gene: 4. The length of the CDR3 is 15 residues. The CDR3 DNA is TGTGCCAGCAGCTTAGACAGCGGGGGGCTGAATGAGCAGTTCTTC. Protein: CASSLDSGGLNEQFF.

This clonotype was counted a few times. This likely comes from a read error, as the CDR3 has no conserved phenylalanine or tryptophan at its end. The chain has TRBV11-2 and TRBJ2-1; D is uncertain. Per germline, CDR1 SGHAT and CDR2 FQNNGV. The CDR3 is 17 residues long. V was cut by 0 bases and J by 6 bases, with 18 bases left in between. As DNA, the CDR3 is TGTGCCAGCAGCTTAGAACCCCACAACCTGGGTCTCAATGAGCAGTTCCTC. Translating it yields CASSLEPHNLGLNEQFL.

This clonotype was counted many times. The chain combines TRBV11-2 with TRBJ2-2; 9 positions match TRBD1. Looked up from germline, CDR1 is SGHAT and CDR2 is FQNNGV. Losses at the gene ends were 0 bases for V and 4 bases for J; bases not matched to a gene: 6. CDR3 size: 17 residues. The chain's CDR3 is CASSLEMWTGVTGELFF. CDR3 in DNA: TGTGCCAGCAGCTTAGAAATGTGGACAGGGGTCACCGGGGAGCTGTTTTTT.

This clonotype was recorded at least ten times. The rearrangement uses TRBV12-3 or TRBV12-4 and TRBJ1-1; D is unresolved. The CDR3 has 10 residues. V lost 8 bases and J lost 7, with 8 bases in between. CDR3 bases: TGTGCCAGCCGGAGGGTTGAAGCTTTCTTT. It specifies CASRRVEAFF.